This T cell receptor (beta chain) appears in the sequencing data of a study of neoadjuvant anti-PD-1 for oral cavity cancer (dated by TCRdb to about 2021). Concerning the study at large: Before curative-intent surgical resection, most patients were given three to four biweekly doses of nivolumab at 3 mg/kg. Patients without progression received a fourth nivolumab dose around day 43 and underwent definitive surgical resection on days 50-56. Patients with complete response, partial response or stable disease by RECIST 1.1 were defined as responders, whereas patients with progression were defined as non-responders. The parent correlative cohort had more than 10 patients and a response rate of approximately 33%. Study-level results and caveats: The TCR analyses had only three patients in each response group, and the authors called for validation in larger cohorts. Higher pretreatment blood Treg/Th17 ratios correlated with higher pretreatment blood TCRbeta clonality and lower post-treatment tumor TCRbeta clonality. After neoadjuvant nivolumab, non-responders showed significantly higher T cell clonality (Gini index) in PBMCs than responders did.

This clone appeared a few times. No antigen is known for it. No base quality information exists; no much larger clone differs at one position. In the germline V gene (reference sequence), CDR1 corresponds to SEHNR and CDR2 to FQNEAQ. V lost 5 bases and J lost 6 bases, and the count of bases not matched to a germline gene is 4. Including the terminal cysteine and phenylalanine, the CDR3 comprises 15 residues. Only the CDR3 region is kept as DNA, spanning 45 bases read in frame from base 1. Reading the label with the study, this specimen's time point is: before neoadjuvant nivolumab. None of the patients had received prior systemic or radiation treatment, and all were newly diagnosed with stage II-IVA oral cavity squamous cell carcinoma. The cohort consisted of patients with HPV-negative, locally advanced oral cavity squamous cell carcinoma. No culture maintenance or expansion was done, as the peripheral blood mononuclear cells went straight to analysis. The samples were drawn from a longitudinal correlative study tied to a single-arm phase II trial testing neoadjuvant nivolumab in oral cavity squamous cell carcinoma. Subject-matched pre- and post-treatment PBMCs and tumors from three responders and three non-responders were subjected to genomic DNA-based TCRbeta sequencing. Peripheral blood mononuclear cells were collected before nivolumab treatment and were collected again after treatment, at the time of surgery. Genomic DNA was isolated from PBMCs using the Maxwell RSC DNA from Cells kit.

For deep sequencing, PBMC libraries mostly used about 500 ng of input genomic DNA, with six replicates for each sample. TCRbeta libraries were prepared with the immunoSEQ hsTCRbeta kit according to the manufacturer's instructions. Sequencing of the completed libraries took place using an Illumina NovaSeq 6000 S4 flow cell after they had been pooled to about 3 nM. The source study handled its data this way. The immunoSEQ Analyzer handled quality control and preprocessing of the raw data. The analysis was restricted to productive rearrangements, with each unique CDR3 amino acid sequence defining a clonotype. Using the R package tcR, the researchers computed the Gini-Simpson index as their estimate of repertoire clonality. Gini indices were compared with Student's t test, and associations with tumor size change were assessed by Pearson correlation. This immuneACCESS table, as held by TCRdb, lists in-frame sequences with V and J called but not all clones. Of the missing ones, under half trace to an unresolved V gene in checked studies; the others have no known cause. That table is the source of V, J and clone size, and D and trimming were worked out from the DNA. This sample comprises more than 10,000 clones, roughly 60% of them detected only once. Of the sample, just over 2% is held by the ten largest clones.

The chain joins TRBV7-9 to TRBJ1-6; 10 of the junction bases match TRBD1. The TCR originated in a person aged 40 to 85 with oral cavity squamous cell carcinoma. Here the sequenced sample was PBMCs, taken before nivolumab (anti-PD-1) treatment. In nucleotide form, the sequence is TGTGCCAGCAGCCCTCGACAGGGGGCTAATTCACCCCTCCACTTT. It encodes CASSPRQGANSPLHF.